The next 23 T cell receptor beta chains were all read from a single sample in a study of T-cell reconstitution after alpha-beta-depleted transplantation in children (dated by TCRdb to about 2016). The treatment or condition label, as the study defines it: allogeneic hematopoietic cell transplantation with graft depleted of TCRalphabeta T cells and CD19 B cells. The method was PCR. The instrument given in TCRdb is Illumina HiSeq 2500. TCR library preparation used molecular barcoding, with unique molecular identifiers applied to normalize quantification of the TCRbeta repertoire. TCRdb took the public reads, trimmed them with fastp at Q25, ran MiXCR for clone calling and kept in-frame beta chains. A single entry per CDR3 protein holds the most common genes and DNA from its merged rows. Present in this sample are hundreds of thousands of distinct CDR3 sequences, roughly 23% of which were seen just once. The ten largest clones represent around 14% of the sample.

The sequencing here drew on PBMCs, mostly from graft donor cells, taken 360 days after TCRalphabeta/CD19-depleted stem cell transplant. The source of these receptors is a boy under two years old who had a stem cell transplant for acute myeloid leukemia, so the T cells may come from the graft donor.

This clonotype was observed at least ten times. The chain is built from TRBV7-8 and TRBJ2-1; D not certain. Germline CDR1 reads SGHVS; CDR2 reads FQNEAQ. Between the trimmed V and J ends, which lost 7 bases and 10 bases, there was a span of 11 bases. The CDR3 is made up of 11 amino acids. Here the CDR3 reads CASTELGEQFF. The CDR3, as DNA: TGTGCCAGCACTGAGCTTGGCGAGCAGTTCTTC.

The sample holds a few counts of this clonotype. This may be a read error: a much more frequent sequence differs by one nucleotide. The rearrangement links TRBV18 to TRBJ2-5, with D hard to call. V lost 2 bases to trimming and J lost 3 bases, with 4 bases between them. The CDR3 totals 12 residues. The V gene's germline CDR1 is KGHSH and CDR2 LQKENI. Here the CDR3 DNA reads TGTGCCAGCTCACCATGGGAAGAGACCCAGTACTTC. This codes for CASSPWEETQYF.

The rearrangement uses TRBV10-3 and TRBJ1-2; 7 bases match TRBD1. Germline loops: CDR1 ENHRY, CDR2 SYGVKD. Unmatched junction bases numbered 7, after V lost 2 bases and J lost 4 bases. CDR3 length: 15 residues. The CDR3 protein is CAISEQGTATYGYTF. Written as DNA, the CDR3 is TGTGCCATCAGTGAGCAAGGGACAGCCACCTATGGCTACACCTTC.

V and J are TRBV12-3 or TRBV12-4 and TRBJ2-2; TRBD1 or TRBD2 may be the D gene (5 bases each). The CDR3 runs to 13 residues. Trimming left V 6 bases short and J 5 bases short, with 10 bases between. The CDR3 bases are TGTGCCAGCAGGGGGGTAGGGACCGGGGAGCTGTTTTTT. Translated: CASRGVGTGELFF.

The rearrangement joins TRBV10-2 to TRBJ2-3, with D unclear. Trimming removed 3 bases at V and 0 bases at J, with 13 bases between. This CDR3 is built from 16 residues. Germline V gives CDR1 WSHSY, CDR2 SAAADI. For the CDR3, the DNA is TGCGCCAGCAGTGACGCGCTAGGTACTAGCACAGATACGCAGTATTTT. This sequence encodes CASSDALGTSTDTQYF.

The table lists this clonotype with many counts. The chain joins TRBV20-1 to TRBJ2-5; 12 bases are shared with TRBD2. Trimming removed 5 bases from V and 8 bases from J; junction bases left unmatched: 9. CDR3 size: 14 residues. Germline V lookup: CDR1 DFQATT, CDR2 SNEGSKA (reference sequence). The CDR3, as DNA: TGCAGTGCTTCTCGACTAGCGGGGGAGGAAACCCAGTACTTC. This gives the protein CSASRLAGEETQYF.

This clonotype was found a few times. The CDR3 spells CASRPTSTPQSSYEQYV. In DNA, the CDR3 is TGCGCCAGCAGACCGACTTCCACCCCTCAAAGCTCCTACGAGCAGTACGTC. The V and J genes are TRBV10-2 and TRBJ2-7; D is unresolved. Germline loops: CDR1 WSHSY, CDR2 SAAADI. Trimming removed 6 bases from V and 0 bases from J, with 21 bases in between. This CDR3 is 17 amino acids long.

This clonotype was counted at least ten times. The chain employs TRBV2 and TRBJ2-1; the D is unclear. The germline V gene encodes CDR1 SNHLY and CDR2 FYNNEI. This CDR3 spans 15 amino acids. Trimming removed 4 bases from V and 6 bases from J, with 16 bases in between. The CDR3 sequence: CASSGGRPTGNEQFF. CDR3 nucleotide sequence: TGTGCCAGCAGTGGTGGCAGGCCAACGGGCAATGAGCAGTTCTTC. The full variable domain, with the rest looked up from reference TRBV2 and TRBJ2-1, is EPEVTQTPSHQVTQMGQEVILRCVPISNHLYFYWYRQILGQKVEFLVSFYNNEISEKSEIFDDQFSVERPDGSNFTLKIRSTKLEDSAMYFCASSGGRPTGNEQFFGPGTRLTVL.

V gene TRBV28 combines with J gene TRBJ2-5; the D gene is possibly TRBD2 (6 bases). CDR1 and CDR2 (germline): MDHEN, SYDVKM. V lost 2 bases, J lost 7 bases, and 17 bases lay in between. The CDR3 runs 15 residues. The CDR3 region has the DNA TGTGCCAGCAGTTTAGGTCCAGCGGGCACGGGGACCCAGTACTTC. The encoded protein is CASSLGPAGTGTQYF.

V usage is TRBV12-5 and J usage is TRBJ2-5, with D unclear. This CDR3 comprises 23 residues. Trimming removed 2 bases from V and 0 bases from J, with 34 bases in between. Germline CDR1 reads LGHNT; CDR2 reads FRNRAP. The DNA of the CDR3 is TGTGCTAGTGGTTTGTATCTGGGTCAGCCGCCTCTAACGGATCTCTGGAACCAAGAGACCCAGTACTTC. This codes for CASGLYLGQPPLTDLWNQETQYF.

The rearrangement links TRBV12-3 or TRBV12-4 to TRBJ2-3; D is possibly TRBD2 (6 bases). The CDR3 extends over 15 amino acids. With 3 bases removed from V and 1 base from J, the gap between germline ends came to 11 bases. As DNA, the CDR3 is TGTGCCAGCAGTTTTGGCGGGACCCGCACAGATACGCAGTATTTT. Translation: CASSFGGTRTDTQYF.

The table lists this clonotype with many counts. The CDR3, as DNA: TGTGCCAGCAGTAGCAGCGGGGGGGCAGGAGATACGCAGTATTTT. Amino acid sequence: CASSSSGGAGDTQYF. This rearrangement joins TRBV6-1 to TRBJ2-3, with 10 bases lining up with TRBD2. The CDR3 has 15 amino acids. CDR1 is MNHNS and CDR2 is SASEGT in the germline V gene. The V gene end was trimmed by 5 bases and the J gene end by 5 bases; junction bases not matched to a gene: 7.

This clonotype was found many times. CDR3 in amino acids: CSVEERLAEQFF. The CDR3 bases are TGCAGCGTTGAAGAACGTCTAGCTGAGCAGTTCTTC. The gene calls are TRBV29-1 and TRBJ2-1, with a tentative D call TRBD2 (5 bases). Trimming took 0 bases from V and 9 from J, leaving 9 bases between them. The CDR3 extends over 12 amino acids. CDR1 is SQVTM, CDR2 ANQGSEA, per germline.

This chain links TRBV20-1 with TRBJ1-1, with 7 bases lining up with TRBD1. CDR3 length equals 14 residues. With V trimmed by 5 bases and J by 2 bases, 8 bases remained unmatched. From germline, CDR1 is DFQATT and CDR2 SNEGSKA (reference sequence). The CDR3 spells CSARQGGANTEAFF. CDR3 DNA: TGCAGTGCTCGACAGGGTGGAGCAAACACTGAAGCTTTCTTT.

The chain carries TRBV20-1 and TRBJ2-2; 9 bases agree with TRBD2. The junction had 3 bases not matched to a gene; V was cut back by 1 base and J by 6 bases. The CDR3 runs to 14 residues. Germline assignment: CDR1 DFQATT and CDR2 SNEGSKA (reference sequence). CDR3 sequence (DNA): TGCAGTGCTAGAGCCTCTAGCGGGGCCGGGGAGCTGTTTTTT. It codes for CSARASSGAGELFF.

This chain connects TRBV12-3 or TRBV12-4 to TRBJ2-2, with D perhaps matching TRBD1 (6 bases). Trimming cost V 5 bases and J 4 bases, with 11 bases left between them. This CDR3 comprises 14 residues. The CDR3 DNA sequence: TGTGCCAGCAGTCACAGGGTGAGCACCGGGGAGCTGTTTTTT. It codes for CASSHRVSTGELFF.

The rearrangement uses TRBV24-1 and TRBJ2-3; D is unclear. Trimming took off 7 bases at V and 9 bases at J, with 16 bases between the two ends. The CDR3 contains 13 residues. The germline V gene encodes CDR1 KGHDR and CDR2 SFDVKD. CDR3 in DNA: TGTGCCACCAGCGCCCCCTTTTCGGAGACGCAGTATTTT. It specifies CATSAPFSETQYF.

At least ten counts were recorded for this clonotype. The V gene is TRBV7-9, the J gene TRBJ2-7; D unclear. Per the germline V gene, CDR1 is SEHNR and CDR2 is FQNEAQ (reference sequence). The CDR3 covers 12 residues. V lost 1 base, J lost 7 bases, and 8 bases lay in between. The CDR3 sequence is CASSLGGGEQYF. The CDR3 DNA follows: TGTGCCAGCAGCTTAGGGGGTGGTGAGCAGTACTTC.

This clonotype was seen only a few times. The chain recombines TRBV28 with TRBJ1-2; D gene unclear. The germline CDR1 and CDR2 sequences are MDHEN and SYDVKM. The CDR3 length is 14 residues. Trimming cost V 8 bases and J 6 bases, with 19 bases left between them. The CDR3 DNA follows: TGTGCCAGCCACTCTCTCTGGCGAGTGCATGGCTACACCTTC. Amino acids: CASHSLWRVHGYTF.

The V call is TRBV6-1, the J call TRBJ2-7; the D is unclear. Trimming took off 0 bases at V and 4 bases at J, with 10 bases between the two ends. The germline V gene encodes CDR1 MNHNS and CDR2 SASEGT. The CDR3 is 14 residues long. This CDR3 is CASSEASLPYEQYV. For the CDR3, the DNA is TGTGCCAGCAGTGAAGCCAGTCTCCCGTACGAGCAGTACGTC.

This clonotype was counted at least ten times. The chain uses TRBV4-3 and TRBJ1-3, with TRBD1 identical over 9 bases. Trimming removed 0 bases from V and 3 bases from J; junction bases left unmatched: 6. This CDR3 is 17 amino acids long. The germline V gene has CDR1 LGHNA and CDR2 YSLEER. The CDR3 loop is CASSQDSGQGLGNTIYF. The CDR3, as DNA: TGCGCCAGCAGCCAAGATTCGGGACAGGGTCTTGGAAACACCATATATTTT.

The V gene is TRBV28, the J gene TRBJ2-7, with TRBD1 identical over 8 bases. Per germline, CDR1 MDHEN and CDR2 SYDVKM. The CDR3 spans 13 residues. V lost 7 bases, J lost 7 bases, and 9 bases stayed unmatched. CDR3 nucleotide sequence: TGTGCCAGCACTTCTACAGGGGACAGGGAGCAGTACTTC. It encodes CASTSTGDREQYF.

The chain is built from TRBV20-1 and TRBJ2-2; 8 nucleotides line up with TRBD2. Germline CDR1 DFQATT, CDR2 SNEGSKA (reference sequence). With V trimmed by 0 bases and J by 3 bases, 9 bases remained unmatched. This CDR3 has 17 residues. This CDR3 reads CSARDSSGALYTGELFF. As DNA, the CDR3 is TGCAGTGCTAGAGATAGTAGCGGGGCACTGTACACCGGGGAGCTGTTTTTT.